These 2 T cell receptor beta chains were sequenced from one sample in a study of T cells after yellow fever vaccination. Using its own MiXCR run on the 5' RACE reads, TCRdb lists one record per CDR3 protein. This sample has approximately 140,000 distinct CDR3 sequences, with 7.7% found just once. The specimen was CD4+ T cells sorted from PBMCs, collected 5 days after the yellow fever booster vaccination. Every receptor here comes from a young man who received the YFV17D yellow fever vaccine.

Comments on this clonotype: A much larger clone lies one base from this, so it may be a read error. CDR3 DNA: TGCAGTGCTAGAAGGTATAGCGGGTTCTACAATGAGCAGTTCTTC. Protein: CSARRYSGFYNEQFF. This sequence joins TRBV20-1 and TRBJ2-1, with 7 nucleotides matching TRBD2. Germline trimming cut 2 bases from V and 3 bases from J; bases unmatched to any gene: 7. The CDR3 is made up of 15 amino acids. Germline CDR1 is DFQATT and CDR2 is SNEGSKA (reference sequence).

The gene calls are TRBV19 and TRBJ2-7; D is possibly TRBD1 (6 bases). Germline V lookup: CDR1 LNHDA, CDR2 SQIVND (reference sequence). This CDR3 is built from 14 residues. V lost 2 bases, J lost 4 bases, and 12 bases lay in between. The CDR3 protein is CASSINRATYEQYF. The CDR3 region has the DNA TGTGCCAGTAGTATAAACAGGGCCACTTACGAGCAGTACTTC.